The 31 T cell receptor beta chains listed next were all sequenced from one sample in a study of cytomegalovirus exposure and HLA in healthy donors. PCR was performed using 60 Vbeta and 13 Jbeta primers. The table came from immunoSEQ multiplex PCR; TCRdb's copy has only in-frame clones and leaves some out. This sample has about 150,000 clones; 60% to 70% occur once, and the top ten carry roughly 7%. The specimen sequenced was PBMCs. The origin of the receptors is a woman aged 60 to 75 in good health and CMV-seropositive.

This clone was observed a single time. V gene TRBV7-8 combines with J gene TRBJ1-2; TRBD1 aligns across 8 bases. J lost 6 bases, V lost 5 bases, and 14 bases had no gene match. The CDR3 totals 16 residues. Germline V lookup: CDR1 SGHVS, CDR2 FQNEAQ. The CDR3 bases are TGTGCCAGCAGCCGACAGGGGCTCTCTCGGGGAAATGGCTACACCTTC. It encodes CASSRQGLSRGNGYTF.

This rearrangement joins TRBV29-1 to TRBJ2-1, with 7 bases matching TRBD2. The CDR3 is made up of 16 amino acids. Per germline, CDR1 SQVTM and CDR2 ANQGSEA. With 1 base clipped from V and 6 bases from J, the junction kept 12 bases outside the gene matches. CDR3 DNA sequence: TGCAGCGTTGAAGCTAAACCCGGACTAGTTCGCAATGAGCAGTTCTTC. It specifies CSVEAKPGLVRNEQFF.

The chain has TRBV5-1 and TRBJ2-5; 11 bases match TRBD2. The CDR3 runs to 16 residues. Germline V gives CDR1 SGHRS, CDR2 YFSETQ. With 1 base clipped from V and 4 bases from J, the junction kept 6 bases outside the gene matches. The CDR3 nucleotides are TGCGCCAGCAGCTTGTCTCGACTAGCGGGAAGAGAGACCCAGTACTTC. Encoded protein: CASSLSRLAGRETQYF.

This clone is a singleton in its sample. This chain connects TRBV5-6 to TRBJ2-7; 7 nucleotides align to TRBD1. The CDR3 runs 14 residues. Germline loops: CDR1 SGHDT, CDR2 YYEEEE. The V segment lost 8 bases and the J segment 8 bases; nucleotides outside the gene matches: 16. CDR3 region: CASTGEGFFGKQYF. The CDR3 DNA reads TGTGCCAGTACAGGGGAAGGGTTTTTCGGCAAGCAGTACTTC.

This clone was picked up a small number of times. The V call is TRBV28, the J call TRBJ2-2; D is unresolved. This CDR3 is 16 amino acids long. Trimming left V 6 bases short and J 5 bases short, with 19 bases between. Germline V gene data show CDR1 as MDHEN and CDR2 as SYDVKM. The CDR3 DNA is TGTGCCAGCAGAACCACAACGGAGATTCAAACCGGGGAGCTGTTTTTT. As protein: CASRTTTEIQTGELFF.

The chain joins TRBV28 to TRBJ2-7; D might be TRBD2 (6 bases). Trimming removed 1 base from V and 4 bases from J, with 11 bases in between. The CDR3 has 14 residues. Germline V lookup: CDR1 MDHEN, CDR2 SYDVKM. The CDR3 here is CASSLYGSGYEQYF. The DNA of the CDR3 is TGTGCCAGCAGTTTATACGGGAGCGGATACGAGCAGTACTTC.

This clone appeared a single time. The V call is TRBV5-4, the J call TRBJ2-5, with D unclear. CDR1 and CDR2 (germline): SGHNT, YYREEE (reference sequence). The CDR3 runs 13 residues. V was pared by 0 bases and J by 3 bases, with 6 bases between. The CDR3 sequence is CASSLAREETQYF. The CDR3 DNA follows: TGTGCCAGCAGCTTGGCCCGGGAAGAGACCCAGTACTTC.

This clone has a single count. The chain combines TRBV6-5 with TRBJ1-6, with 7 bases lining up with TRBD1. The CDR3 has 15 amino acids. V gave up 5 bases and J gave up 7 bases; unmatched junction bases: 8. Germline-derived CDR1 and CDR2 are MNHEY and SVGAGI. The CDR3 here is CASSAPTGYNSPLHF. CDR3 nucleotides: TGTGCCAGCAGTGCCCCGACAGGGTACAATTCACCCCTCCACTTT.

The CDR3 DNA sequence: TGTGCCAGCAGCAGAAGGGCGGGCTCTGGAAACACCATATATTTT. It codes for CASSRRAGSGNTIYF. V and J are TRBV7-2 and TRBJ1-3; unclear D gene. Trimming stripped 5 bases from V and 0 bases from J, with 11 bases between. The CDR3 has 15 amino acids. The germline CDR1 and CDR2 sequences are SGHTA and FQGNSA.

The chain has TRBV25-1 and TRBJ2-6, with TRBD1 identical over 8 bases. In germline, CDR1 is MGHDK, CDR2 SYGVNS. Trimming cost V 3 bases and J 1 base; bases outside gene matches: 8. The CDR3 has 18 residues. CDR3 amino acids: CASSDLGQDRSGANVLTF. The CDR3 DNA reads TGTGCCAGCAGTGATTTGGGACAGGATAGGTCTGGGGCCAACGTCCTGACTTTC.

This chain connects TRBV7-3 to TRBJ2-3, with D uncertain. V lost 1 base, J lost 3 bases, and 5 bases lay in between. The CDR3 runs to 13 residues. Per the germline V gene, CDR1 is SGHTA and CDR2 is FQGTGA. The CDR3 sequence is CASSLKHTDTQYF. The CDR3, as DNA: TGTGCCAGCAGCTTAAAACATACAGATACGCAGTATTTT.

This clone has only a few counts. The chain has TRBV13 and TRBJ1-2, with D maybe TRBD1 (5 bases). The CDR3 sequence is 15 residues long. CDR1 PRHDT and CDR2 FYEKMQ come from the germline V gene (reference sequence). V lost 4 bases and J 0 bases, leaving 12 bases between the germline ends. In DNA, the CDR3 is TGTGCCAGCAGCTACCGACAGACAGCTAACTATGGCTACACCTTC. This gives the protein CASSYRQTANYGYTF.

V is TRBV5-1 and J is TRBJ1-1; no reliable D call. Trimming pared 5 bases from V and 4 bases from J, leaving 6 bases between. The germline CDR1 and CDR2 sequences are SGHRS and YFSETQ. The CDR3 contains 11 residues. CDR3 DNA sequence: TGCGCCAGCAGTGCAGGCACTGAAGCTTTCTTT. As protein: CASSAGTEAFF.

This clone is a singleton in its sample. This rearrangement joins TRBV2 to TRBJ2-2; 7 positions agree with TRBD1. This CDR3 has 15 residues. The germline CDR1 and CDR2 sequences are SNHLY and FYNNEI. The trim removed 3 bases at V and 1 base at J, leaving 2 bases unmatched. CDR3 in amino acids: CASSERQGNTGELFF. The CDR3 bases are TGTGCCAGCAGTGAGAGACAGGGGAACACCGGGGAGCTGTTTTTT.

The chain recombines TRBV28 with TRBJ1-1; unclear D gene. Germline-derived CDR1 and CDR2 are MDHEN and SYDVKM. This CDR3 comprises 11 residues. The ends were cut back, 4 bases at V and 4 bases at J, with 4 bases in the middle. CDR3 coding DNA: TGTGCCAGCAGTTGGAGCACTGAAGCTTTCTTT. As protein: CASSWSTEAFF.

CDR3 sequence: CASSQAGGLFDYGYTF. CDR3 coding DNA: TGTGCCAGCAGCCAAGCAGGGGGGCTGTTTGACTATGGCTACACCTTC. This chain connects TRBV7-2 to TRBJ1-2; 7 positions match TRBD1. Per germline, CDR1 SGHTA and CDR2 FQGNSA. CDR3 length: 16 residues. With 5 bases clipped from V and 3 bases from J, the junction kept 12 bases outside the gene matches.

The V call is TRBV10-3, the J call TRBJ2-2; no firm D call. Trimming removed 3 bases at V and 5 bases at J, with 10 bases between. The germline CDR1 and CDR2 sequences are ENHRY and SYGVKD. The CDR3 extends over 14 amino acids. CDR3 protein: CAISDPVETGELFF. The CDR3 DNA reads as TGTGCCATCAGTGACCCGGTCGAAACCGGGGAGCTGTTTTTT.

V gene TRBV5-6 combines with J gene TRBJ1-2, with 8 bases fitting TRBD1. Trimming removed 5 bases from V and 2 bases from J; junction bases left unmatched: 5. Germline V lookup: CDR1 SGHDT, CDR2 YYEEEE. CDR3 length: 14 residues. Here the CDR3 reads CASRDRVGNYGYTF. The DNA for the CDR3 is TGTGCCAGCAGGGACAGGGTAGGGAACTATGGCTACACCTTC.

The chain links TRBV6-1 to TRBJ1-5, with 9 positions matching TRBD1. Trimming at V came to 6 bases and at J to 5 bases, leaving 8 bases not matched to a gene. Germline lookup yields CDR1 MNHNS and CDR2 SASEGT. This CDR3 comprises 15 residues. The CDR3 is CASRKQGAGDQPQHF. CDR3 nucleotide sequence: TGTGCCAGCAGGAAACAGGGGGCAGGCGATCAGCCCCAGCATTTT.

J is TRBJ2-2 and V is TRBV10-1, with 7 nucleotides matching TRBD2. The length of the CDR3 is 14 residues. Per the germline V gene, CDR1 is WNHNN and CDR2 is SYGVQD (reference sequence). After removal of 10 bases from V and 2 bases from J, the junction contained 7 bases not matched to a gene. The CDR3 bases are TGCGCCATCACTGGGAGGGTTAACACCGGGGAGCTGTTTTTT. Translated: CAITGRVNTGELFF.

The CDR3 sequence is CSVEGASGGVSSYEQYF. The CDR3 nucleotides are TGCAGCGTTGAAGGGGCTAGCGGGGGGGTCAGCTCCTACGAGCAGTACTTC. The chain combines TRBV29-1 with TRBJ2-7; 12 bases are shared with TRBD2. With V trimmed by 1 base and J by 0 bases, 7 bases remained unmatched. This CDR3 is built from 17 residues. CDR1 is SQVTM and CDR2 is ANQGSEA in the germline V gene.

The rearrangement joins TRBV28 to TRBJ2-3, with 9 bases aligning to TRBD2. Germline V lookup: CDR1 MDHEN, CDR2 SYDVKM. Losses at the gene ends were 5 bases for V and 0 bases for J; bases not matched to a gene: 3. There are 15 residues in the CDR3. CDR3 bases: TGTGCCAGCAGTAATACTAGCGGGAGCACAGATACGCAGTATTTT. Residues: CASSNTSGSTDTQYF.

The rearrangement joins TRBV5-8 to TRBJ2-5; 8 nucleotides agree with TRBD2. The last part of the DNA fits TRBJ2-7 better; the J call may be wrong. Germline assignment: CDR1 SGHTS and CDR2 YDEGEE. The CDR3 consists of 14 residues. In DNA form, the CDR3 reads TGTGCCAGCAGCTCTAGAAAGCGGGAGTACGAGCAGTACTTC. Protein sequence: CASSSRKREYEQYF.

CDR3 protein: CAISEERTYNEQFF. The CDR3 nucleotides read TGTGCCATCAGTGAGGAGCGGACCTACAATGAGCAGTTCTTC. The chain carries TRBV10-3 and TRBJ2-1, with D perhaps matching TRBD2 (5 bases). Trimming pared 2 bases from V and 2 bases from J, leaving 7 bases between. The CDR3 length is 14 residues. Looked up from germline, CDR1 is ENHRY and CDR2 is SYGVKD.

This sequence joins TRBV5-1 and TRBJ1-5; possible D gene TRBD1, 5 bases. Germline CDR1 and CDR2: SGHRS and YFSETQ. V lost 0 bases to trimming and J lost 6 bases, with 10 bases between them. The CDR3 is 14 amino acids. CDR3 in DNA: TGCGCCAGCAGCTTGGGGCAGGGCGGTCAGCCCCAGCATTTT. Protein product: CASSLGQGGQPQHF.

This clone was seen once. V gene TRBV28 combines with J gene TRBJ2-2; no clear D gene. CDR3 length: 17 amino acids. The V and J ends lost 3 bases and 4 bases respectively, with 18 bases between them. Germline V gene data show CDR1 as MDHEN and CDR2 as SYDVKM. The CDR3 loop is CASSFSPFEPGTGELFF. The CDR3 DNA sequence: TGTGCCAGCAGTTTTTCCCCATTCGAACCCGGCACCGGGGAGCTGTTTTTT. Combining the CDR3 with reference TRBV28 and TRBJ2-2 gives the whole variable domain DVKVTQSSRYLVKRTGEKVFLECVQDMDHENMFWYRQDPGLGLRLIYFSYDVKMKEKGDIPEGYSVSREKKERFSLILESASTNQTSMYLCASSFSPFEPGTGELFFGEGSRLTVL.

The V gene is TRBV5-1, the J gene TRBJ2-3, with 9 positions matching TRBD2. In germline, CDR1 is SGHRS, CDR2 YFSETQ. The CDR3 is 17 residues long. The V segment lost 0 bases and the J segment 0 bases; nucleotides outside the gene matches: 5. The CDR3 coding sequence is TGCGCCAGCAGCTTGGCCTCTACTAGCGGGAGCACAGATACGCAGTATTTT. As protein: CASSLASTSGSTDTQYF.

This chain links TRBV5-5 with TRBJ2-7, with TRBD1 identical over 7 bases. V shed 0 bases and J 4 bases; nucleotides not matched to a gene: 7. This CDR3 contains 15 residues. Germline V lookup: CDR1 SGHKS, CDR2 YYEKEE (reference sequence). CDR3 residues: CASSLENRGGYEQYF. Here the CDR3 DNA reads TGTGCCAGCAGCTTGGAAAACAGGGGCGGGTACGAGCAGTACTTC. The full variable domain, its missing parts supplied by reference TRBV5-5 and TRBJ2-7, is DAGVTQSPTHLIKTRGQQVTLRCSPISGHKSVSWYQQVLGQGPQFIFQYYEKEERGRGNFPDRFSARQFPNYSSELNVNALLLGDSALYLCASSLENRGGYEQYFGPGTRLTVT.

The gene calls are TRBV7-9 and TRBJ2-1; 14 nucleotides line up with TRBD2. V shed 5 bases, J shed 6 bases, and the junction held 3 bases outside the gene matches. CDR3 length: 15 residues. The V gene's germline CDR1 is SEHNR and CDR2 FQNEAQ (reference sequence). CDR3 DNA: TGTGCCAGCAGCGTGGGACTAGCGGGAGTCAATGAGCAGTTCTTC. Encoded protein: CASSVGLAGVNEQFF.

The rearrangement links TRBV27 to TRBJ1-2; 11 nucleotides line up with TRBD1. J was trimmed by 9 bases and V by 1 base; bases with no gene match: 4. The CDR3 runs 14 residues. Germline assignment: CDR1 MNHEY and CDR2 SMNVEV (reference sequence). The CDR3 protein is CASSLWGQGESYTF. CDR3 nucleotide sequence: TGTGCCAGCAGTTTATGGGGACAGGGGGAAAGCTACACCTTC.

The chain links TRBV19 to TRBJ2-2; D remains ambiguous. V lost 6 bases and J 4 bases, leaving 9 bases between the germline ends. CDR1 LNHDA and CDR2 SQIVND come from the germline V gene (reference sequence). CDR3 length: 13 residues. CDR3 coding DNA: TGTGCCAGTAGGGATTCGGGCACCGGGGAGCTGTTTTTT. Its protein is CASRDSGTGELFF.